The present T cell receptor beta chain was sequenced within a study of blood T cell repertoires in COVID-19 (dated by TCRdb to 2018 to 2020). In terms of the full investigation: Collaborator samples came from the United States, Italy and Spain and covered acute and convalescent phases of COVID-19. The prospective study material was composed of cDNA or gDNA derived from T cells, B-cell-depleted T cells, or PBMCs. Deeply sampled blood TCRbeta repertoires from subjects exposed to, actively infected with, or recovered from COVID-19 were included in the dataset. A freely available public database, intended as a resource for researchers studying the immune response to SARS-CoV-2, is where the repertoires were released. The samples were drawn from two sources: the first 160 participants of the ongoing ImmuneRACE study, and 1,254 subjects contributed by 6 global collaborators. The sample metadata nearly always contained a de-identified subject ID, COVID-19 status, age in years and sex. HLA class I and class II types, where available, came from metadata supplied by the sample provider rather than from assay-based typing. Here is what the overall study found, with its caveats: How much clinical and demographic metadata was included differed by source and by participant, and the metadata was provided uncurated.

In Seattle, one collaborating source enrolled patients while the infection was active and tracked those patients longitudinally over the course of disease. Whole blood was collected in K2EDTA tubes by collaborating institutions according to the institutions' own protocols. For TCRbeta analysis, collaborators shipped samples in one of three forms: frozen whole blood, isolated PBMCs, or DNA extracted from either of those sample types. The junction shows trimming of 8 bases on V and 2 bases on J, plus 15 bases between the germline ends. From the germline V gene (reference sequence), CDR1 is WNHNN and CDR2 is SYGVQD. Reading from cysteine to phenylalanine, the CDR3 counts 14 amino acids. Only CDR3 DNA remains: 42 bases, in frame from the first base. The immunoSEQ Assay, a bias-controlled multiplex PCR, was used to amplify TCRbeta CDR3 regions from genomic DNA. In the authors' own workflow: Within the assay, amplification of reference gene primers was used to estimate how many nucleated cells each sample contained. Sequence reads were collapsed and filtered to measure the absolute abundance of every unique TCRbeta CDR3 rearrangement. For each sample, productive Simpson clonality was calculated by taking the square root of Simpson's diversity index across productive rearrangements. TCRdb holds this immuneACCESS table with in-frame rearrangements only. Some clones are missing; in checked studies, unresolved V genes explain under half, and the rest has no known cause. V, J and clone size are taken as reported in that table, and D and trimming were inferred from the DNA itself. Counted in this sample were roughly 240,000 clones; around 86% of them appeared once. The top ten clonotypes cover about 5.4% of the sample.

Details on this clone: No cognate antigen has been identified for it. No quality values exist for individual bases; no much larger clone is one base distant.

Recombination connected TRBV10-1 to TRBJ2-5; TRBD1 could be the D gene, as 6 bases match. The sequence was obtained from a woman of 80 years or more with COVID-19, enrolled during active disease. Sequencing was carried out using peripheral blood. The bases read TGCGCCAGCTCCTTCGCCGGACAGCAAGAGACCCAGTACTTC. This is translated as CASSFAGQQETQYF.